Each of the 2 T cell receptor beta chains below was sequenced from the same sample in a study of blood T cell repertoires in COVID-19. Generated by immunoSEQ multiplex PCR, the TCRdb table keeps only in-frame clones and is missing some. Altogether 200,000 to 250,000 clones are present, 80% to 90% being singletons, with the ten largest covering about 6%. The source material was peripheral blood. The receptors originated from a man in his sixties who had recovered from COVID-19.

This chain's CDR3 is CASSLSMGGNEQYF. The CDR3 DNA sequence: TGTGCCAGCAGCTTGAGTATGGGGGGGAACGAGCAGTACTTC. The genes are TRBV5-5 and TRBJ2-7; TRBD2 aligns across 7 bases. The germline CDR1 and CDR2 sequences are SGHKS and YYEKEE (reference sequence). The length of the CDR3 is 14 residues. The ends lost 1 base at V and 5 bases at J; junction bases unmatched: 6.

V is TRBV19 and J is TRBJ2-2, with 9 bases that match TRBD2. There are 18 residues in the CDR3. CDR1 and CDR2 (germline): LNHDA, SQIVND (reference sequence). V dropped 3 bases and J dropped 2; count of bases not matched to a gene: 10. The CDR3: CASSIGVSGSPNTGELFF. CDR3 bases: TGTGCCAGTAGTATTGGGGTTAGCGGGAGTCCCAACACCGGGGAGCTGTTTTTT.